Sequencing of this TCR beta chain was carried out in a study of patients and donors after allogeneic stem cell transplantation. Using its own MiXCR run on the RT-PCR reads, TCRdb lists one record per CDR3 protein. The data hold 200,000 to 250,000 distinct CDR3 sequences, with around an eighth observed a single time. This CDR3 is built from 15 residues. Per germline, CDR1 SGHTA and CDR2 FQGTGA. V lost 5 bases to trimming and J lost 5 bases, with 18 bases between them. This clonotype was observed a few times. The sequencing input was blood, either unsorted or a sorted T cell fraction (not recorded which). This chain connects TRBV7-3 to TRBJ1-1; tentative D call: TRBD1 (6 bases). This receptor was identified in a human donor who was either an allogeneic HSCT recipient or a stem cell or donor lymphocyte infusion donor (not recorded which). It is not recorded whose cells these are; they may come from a transplant donor. The CDR3 nucleotides read TGTGCCAGCAGCCCCACGGGCAGGACAGTTACTGAAGCTTTCTTT. This translates into CASSPTGRTVTEAFF.